This T cell receptor (beta chain) was recorded in a study of T cell responses to AZD1222 COVID-19 vaccine. The wider study: Analysis merged second doses at about 4 or about 12 weeks.

In germline, CDR1 is MDHEN, CDR2 SYDVKM. V was trimmed by 2 bases and J by 8 bases, leaving 7 bases between them. This CDR3 contains 12 residues. Study-level results: Recipients of two AZD1222 doses showed rising Spike-specific TCR breadth and depth. Baseline seropositivity characterized only a handful of AZD1222 recipients. The donor group comprised mostly white British people and more females; the analysis possibly underestimated clonal diversity.

As concerns this clone: Its antigen is undetermined.

The data were produced by immunoSEQ multiplex PCR, yet TCRdb's version contains in-frame clones alone and is incomplete. The sample yields some 130,000 clones, over 85% seen once. Specimen: peripheral blood, collected on day 0 of AZD1222 vaccination. The sequence derives from an adult in good health. The chain recombines TRBV28 with TRBJ2-4; tentatively, D is TRBD2 (5 bases). CDR3 region: CASSLTGYIQYF. The CDR3 bases are TGTGCCAGCAGTTTAACGGGATACATTCAGTACTTC.